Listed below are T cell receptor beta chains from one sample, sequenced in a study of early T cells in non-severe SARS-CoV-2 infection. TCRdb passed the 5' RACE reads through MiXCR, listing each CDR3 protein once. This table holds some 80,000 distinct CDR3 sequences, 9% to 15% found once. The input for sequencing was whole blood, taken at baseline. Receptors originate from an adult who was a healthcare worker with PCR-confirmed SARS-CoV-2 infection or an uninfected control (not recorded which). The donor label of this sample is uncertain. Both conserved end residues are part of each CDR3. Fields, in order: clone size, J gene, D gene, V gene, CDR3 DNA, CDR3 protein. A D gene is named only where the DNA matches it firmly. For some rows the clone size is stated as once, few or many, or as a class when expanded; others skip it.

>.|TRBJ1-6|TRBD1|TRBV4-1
TGCGCCAGCAGCCCGAAGGATCACAGGGGGCATTCACCCCTCCACTTT
CASSPKDHRGHSPLHF
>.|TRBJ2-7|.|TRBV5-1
TGCGCCAGCAGCCCCCGCCCGCAGGGAACCTACGAGCAGTACTTC
CASSPRPQGTYEQYF
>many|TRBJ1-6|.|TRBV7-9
TGTGCCAGCAGCTTAGGGTACTCCTATAATTCACCCCTCCACTTT
CASSLGYSYNSPLHF
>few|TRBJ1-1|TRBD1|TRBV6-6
TGTGCCAGCAGAATTGGACAGGCGGCTGAAGCTTTCTTT
CASRIGQAAEAFF
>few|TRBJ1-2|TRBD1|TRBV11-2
TGTGCCAGCAGCCCCACAGGGGGCCCCTATGGCTACACCTTC
CASSPTGGPYGYTF
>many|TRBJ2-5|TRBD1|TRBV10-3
TGTGCCATGGGTCAGGGGGTCAGGGAGACCCAGTACTTC
CAMGQGVRETQYF
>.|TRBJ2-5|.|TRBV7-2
TGTGCCAGCAGCTTAGCGCGGACCCAGTACTTC
CASSLARTQYF
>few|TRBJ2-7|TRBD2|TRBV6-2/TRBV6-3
TGTGCCAGCAGCCGCGGGGGAGCCTCCTACGAGCAGTACTTC
CASSRGGASYEQYF
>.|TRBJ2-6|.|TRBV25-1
TGTGCCAGTACGGCGGGCGGGGCCAACGTCCTGACTTTC
CASTAGGANVLTF
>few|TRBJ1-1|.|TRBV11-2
TGTGCCAGCAGCTTAGCCAGGGTTGAGGCTGAAGCTTTCTTT
CASSLARVEAEAFF
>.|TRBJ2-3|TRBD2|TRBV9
TGTGCCAGCAGCGTGACCGGGACTACCACAGATACGCAGTATTTT
CASSVTGTTTDTQYF
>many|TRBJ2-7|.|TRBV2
TGTGCCAGCGGAGGGCAGGACTCCTACGAGCAGTACTTC
CASGGQDSYEQYF
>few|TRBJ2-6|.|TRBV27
TGTGCCAGCAGCCTACACAAATCTGGGGCCAACGTCCTGACTTTC
CASSLHKSGANVLTF
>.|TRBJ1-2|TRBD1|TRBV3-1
TGTGCCAGCAGCCAAGGGCCTGGACAGGGCTCTGGCGGCTACACCTTC
CASSQGPGQGSGGYTF
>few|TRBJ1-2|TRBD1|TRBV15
TGTGCCACCAGCAGAGGGACCACAGGGGATCCCTATGGCTACACCTTC
CATSRGTTGDPYGYTF
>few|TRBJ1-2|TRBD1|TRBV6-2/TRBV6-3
TGTGCCAGCAGTAGGACAGGCTATGGCTACACCTTC
CASSRTGYGYTF
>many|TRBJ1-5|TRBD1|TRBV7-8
TGTGCCAGCAGCCGCAGACAGGGGGAAGGTAATCAGCCCCAGCATTTT
CASSRRQGEGNQPQHF
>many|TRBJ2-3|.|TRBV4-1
TGCGCCAGCAGCCAAGATCTAGGCACAGATACGCAGTATTTT
CASSQDLGTDTQYF
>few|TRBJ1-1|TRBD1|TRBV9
TGTGCCAGCAGCGTGGACAGGGGCGACACTGAAGCTTTCTTT
CASSVDRGDTEAFF
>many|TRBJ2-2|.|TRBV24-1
TGTGCCACCAGTGCCCCCGGAGGGGCCGGGGAGCTGTTTTTT
CATSAPGGAGELFF
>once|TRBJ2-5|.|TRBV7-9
TGTGCCAGCAGCCCCGAAGGAGAGACCCAGTACTTC
CASSPEGETQYF
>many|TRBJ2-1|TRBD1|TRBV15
TGTGCCACCAGCAGGGGACAGGGTGGGGGCAATGAGCAGTTCTTC
CATSRGQGGGNEQFF
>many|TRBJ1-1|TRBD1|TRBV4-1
TGCGCCAGCAGCCAGGCACCAGGGGGCTACACTGAAGCTTTCTTT
CASSQAPGGYTEAFF